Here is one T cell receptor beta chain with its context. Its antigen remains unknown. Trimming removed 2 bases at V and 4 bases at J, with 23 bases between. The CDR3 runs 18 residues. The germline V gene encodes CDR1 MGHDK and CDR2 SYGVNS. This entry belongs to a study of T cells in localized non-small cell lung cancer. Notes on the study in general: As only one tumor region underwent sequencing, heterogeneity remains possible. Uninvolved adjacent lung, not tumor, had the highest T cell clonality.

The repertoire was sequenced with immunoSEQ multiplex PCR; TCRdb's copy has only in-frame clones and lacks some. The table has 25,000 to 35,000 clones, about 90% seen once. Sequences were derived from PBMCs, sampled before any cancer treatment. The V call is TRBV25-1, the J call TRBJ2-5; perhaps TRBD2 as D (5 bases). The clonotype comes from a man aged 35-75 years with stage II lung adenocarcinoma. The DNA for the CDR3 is TGTGCCAGCAGTGAAGTAGGTGACGGTACTGGGAGTGGAGAGACCCAGTACTTC. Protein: CASSEVGDGTGSGETQYF.